This TCR beta chain was recovered during a study of pediatric ulcerative colitis (dated by TCRdb to the late 2010s). Turning to the overall study: About 7 ulcerative colitis patients had pancolitis and two had left-sided colitis, with histology consistent with ulcerative colitis in all. From under ten newly diagnosed, treatment-naive pediatric ulcerative colitis patients and four non-IBD control children, paired blood and rectal samples were collected. The Pediatric Ulcerative Colitis Activity Index classified a couple of patients as having mild disease, four as having moderate disease and three as having acute severe colitis. Results the study describes overall, beyond this receptor: Only a handful of individuals were included in the healthy control group, which was small. A couple of rectal CDR3 clonotypes were detected in all ulcerative colitis patients and were not detected in any of the controls. For technical reasons, the blood samples of a couple of patients yielded substantially fewer templates, so those samples were excluded from the blood-rectal overlap analysis. Repertoires were derived from total lymphocyte DNA, so rare subsets such as regulatory T cells may have patterns not reflected. Significantly higher autologous blood-rectal clonal overlap was found in ulcerative colitis patients than in controls, which suggested increased T cell trafficking to inflamed tissue. Features of the rectal repertoire distinguished controls, mild-moderate colitis patients and acute severe colitis patients, and in acute severe colitis, rectal diversity was reduced because of clonal expansions.

Notes on this clone: Its target antigen remains unknown. One base away there is no much larger clone; base qualities are not given.

Through the immunoSEQ TRB Survey service, multiplex V and J primers were used to amplify rearranged CDR3 beta regions from genomic DNA. To keep sequencing depth the same across samples, survey-level depth of up to 500,000 reads per sample was applied. Libraries were purified and pooled, and sequencing was performed on Illumina technology. Concerning the study's data processing: immunoSEQ online tools were used for productive clonality, sample overlap, pairwise scatters, CDR3 beta length, V/D/J gene usage and productiveness. Alongside Shannon and Simpson indices, calculated diversity was computed as the number of unique rearrangements divided by total templates, multiplied by 100. For principal component analysis, Z-score normalized data were analyzed with the R prcomp function and the ggbiplot package. Morisita's index was used to quantify blood-rectal clonal overlap within each subject. The immuneACCESS repertoire file appears here via TCRdb, limited to in-frame rearrangements. These files lack a portion of the clones; in checked studies, under half of the deficit traces to unresolved V genes, and the cause of the others is not known. V and J calls and clone size are those listed in that table; D and trimming were worked out from the DNA. The table for this sample lists 50,000 to 65,000 clones; approximately 87% of them were counted only once. Nearly 3.5% of the sample lies in the top ten.

From cysteine to phenylalanine, the CDR3 is 13 amino acids long. Only the CDR3 DNA stays, 39 bases, in frame from base 1. Between the V and J ends, shortened by 3 bases and 2 bases respectively, the junction contains 5 bases. CDR1 MNHEY and CDR2 SMNVEV were looked up in the germline V gene (reference sequence). Before the diagnostic colonoscopy, none of the ulcerative colitis patients had been given immunosuppressive medication. A blood sample was drawn at the time of the colonoscopy. The Wizard kit (Promega) was used to extract genomic DNA from blood and intestinal samples. This chain joins TRBV27 to TRBJ2-1, with the D gene too uncertain to name. Input material: blood. The origin of this receptor is a boy aged 10-17 years with severe ulcerative colitis. Read as DNA, the sequence is TGTGCCAGCAGTTTCACCCCCTACAATGAGCAGTTCTTC. Translated, this is CASSFTPYNEQFF.